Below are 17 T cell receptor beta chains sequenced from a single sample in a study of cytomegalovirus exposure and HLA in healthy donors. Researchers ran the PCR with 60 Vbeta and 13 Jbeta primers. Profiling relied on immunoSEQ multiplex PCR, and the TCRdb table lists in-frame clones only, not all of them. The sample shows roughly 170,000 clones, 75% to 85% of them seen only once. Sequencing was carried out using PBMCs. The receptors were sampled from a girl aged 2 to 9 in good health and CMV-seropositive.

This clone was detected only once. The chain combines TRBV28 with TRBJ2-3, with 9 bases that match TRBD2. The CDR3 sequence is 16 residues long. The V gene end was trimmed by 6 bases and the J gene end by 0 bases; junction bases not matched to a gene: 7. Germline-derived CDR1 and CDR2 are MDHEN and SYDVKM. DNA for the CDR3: TGTGCCAGCAGGCTAGCGGGACACGCTAGCACAGATACGCAGTATTTT. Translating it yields CASRLAGHASTDTQYF. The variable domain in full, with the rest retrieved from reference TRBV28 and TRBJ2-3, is DVKVTQSSRYLVKRTGEKVFLECVQDMDHENMFWYRQDPGLGLRLIYFSYDVKMKEKGDIPEGYSVSREKKERFSLILESASTNQTSMYLCASRLAGHASTDTQYFGPGTRLTVL.

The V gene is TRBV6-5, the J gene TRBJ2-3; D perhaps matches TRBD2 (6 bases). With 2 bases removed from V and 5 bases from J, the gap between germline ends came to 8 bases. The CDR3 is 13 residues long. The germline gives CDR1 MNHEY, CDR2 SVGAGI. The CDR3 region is CASSYLARDTQYF. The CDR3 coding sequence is TGTGCCAGCAGTTACCTAGCGCGAGATACGCAGTATTTT.

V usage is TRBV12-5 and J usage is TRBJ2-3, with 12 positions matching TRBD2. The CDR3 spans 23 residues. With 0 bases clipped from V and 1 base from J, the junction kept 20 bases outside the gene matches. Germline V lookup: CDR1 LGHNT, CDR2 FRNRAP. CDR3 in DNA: TGTGCTAGTGGTTTGGTACTTGGGATACTAGCGGGAGGAGGATCTCGTGGCACAGATACGCAGTATTTT. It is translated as CASGLVLGILAGGGSRGTDTQYF.

CDR3 in DNA: TGCAGCGTTGCCACCGGGACAGGGGGCGTCGATACGCAGTATTTT. It codes for CSVATGTGGVDTQYF. The V and J genes are TRBV29-1 and TRBJ2-3, with 12 positions matching TRBD1. The CDR3 runs to 15 residues. V shed 4 bases, J shed 6 bases, and the junction held 8 bases outside the gene matches. The germline V gene encodes CDR1 SQVTM and CDR2 ANQGSEA.

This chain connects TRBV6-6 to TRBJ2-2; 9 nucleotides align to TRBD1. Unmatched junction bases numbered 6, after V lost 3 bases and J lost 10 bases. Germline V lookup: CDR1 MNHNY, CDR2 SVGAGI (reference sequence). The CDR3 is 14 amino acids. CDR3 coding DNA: TGTGCCAGCAGTTATCGGACAGGGGATGAGGAGCTGTTTTTT. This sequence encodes CASSYRTGDEELFF.

This chain's CDR3 is CASTSGTGGSISRQNIQYF. The CDR3, as DNA: TGTGCCAGCACCTCCGGGACAGGGGGATCAATTTCCCGACAAAACATTCAGTACTTC. The rearrangement links TRBV5-6 to TRBJ2-4; 11 nucleotides line up with TRBD1. V was pared by 6 bases and J by 5 bases, with 19 bases of the junction left unmatched. CDR1 and CDR2 from the germline V gene are SGHDT and YYEEEE. The CDR3 contains 19 residues. The variable domain in full, completed from reference TRBV5-6 and TRBJ2-4, reads DAGVTQSPTHLIKTRGQQVTLRCSPKSGHDTVSWYQQALGQGPQFIFQYYEEEERQRGNFPDRFSGHQFPNYSSELNVNALLLGDSALYLCASTSGTGGSISRQNIQYFGAGTRLSVL.

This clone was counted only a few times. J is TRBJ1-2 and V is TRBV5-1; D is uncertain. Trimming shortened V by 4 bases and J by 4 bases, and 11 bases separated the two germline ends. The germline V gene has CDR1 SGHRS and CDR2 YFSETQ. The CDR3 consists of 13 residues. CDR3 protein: CASSMDRAYGYTF. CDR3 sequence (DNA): TGCGCCAGCAGCATGGACCGCGCCTATGGCTACACCTTC.

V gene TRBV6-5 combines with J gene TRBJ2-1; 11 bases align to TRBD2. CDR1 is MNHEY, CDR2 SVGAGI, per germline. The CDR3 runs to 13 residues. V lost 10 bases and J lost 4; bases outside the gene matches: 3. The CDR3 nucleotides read TGTGCCACAGGGACTAGCGGTTACAATGAGCAGTTCTTC. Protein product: CATGTSGYNEQFF.

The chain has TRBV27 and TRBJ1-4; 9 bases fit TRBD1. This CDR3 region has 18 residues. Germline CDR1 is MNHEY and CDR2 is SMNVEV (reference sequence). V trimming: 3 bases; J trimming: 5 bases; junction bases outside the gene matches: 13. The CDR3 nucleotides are TGTGCCAGCAGTTTGAGACCGGGACAGGGAGTATTAAATGAAAAACTGTTTTTT. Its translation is CASSLRPGQGVLNEKLFF.

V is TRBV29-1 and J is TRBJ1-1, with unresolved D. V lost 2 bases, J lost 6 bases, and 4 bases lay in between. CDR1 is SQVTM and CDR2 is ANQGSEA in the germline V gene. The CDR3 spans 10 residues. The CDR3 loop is CSVERAEAFF. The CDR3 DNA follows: TGCAGCGTTGAAAGAGCTGAAGCTTTCTTT.

The CDR3 DNA follows: TGTGCCAGCAGCTTAAGCGCCACAGGGGGCTTCTACGAGCAGTACTTC. Translation: CASSLSATGGFYEQYF. The V gene is TRBV11-2, the J gene TRBJ2-7; 9 nucleotides align to TRBD1. V lost 2 bases to trimming and J lost 3 bases; unmatched junction nucleotides: 8. Germline V gives CDR1 SGHAT, CDR2 FQNNGV. This CDR3 contains 16 residues.

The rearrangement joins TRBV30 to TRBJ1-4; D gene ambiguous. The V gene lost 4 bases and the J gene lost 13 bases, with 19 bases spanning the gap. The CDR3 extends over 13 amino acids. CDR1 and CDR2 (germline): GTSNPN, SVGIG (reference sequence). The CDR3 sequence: CAWNSLPTQILFF. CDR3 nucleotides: TGTGCCTGGAACTCCCTCCCCACCCAAATACTGTTTTTT.

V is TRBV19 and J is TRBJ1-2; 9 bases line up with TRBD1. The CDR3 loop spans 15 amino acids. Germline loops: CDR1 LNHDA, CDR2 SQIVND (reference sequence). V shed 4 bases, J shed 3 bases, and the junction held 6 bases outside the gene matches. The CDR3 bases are TGTGCCAGTAGTAACCCGGGACAGGGAGACTATGGCTACACCTTC. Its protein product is CASSNPGQGDYGYTF.

CDR3 sequence reads: CAWRQGSNQPQHF. For the CDR3, the DNA is TGTGCCTGGAGGCAGGGGAGCAATCAGCCCCAGCATTTT. This chain links TRBV30 with TRBJ1-5; D possibly corresponds to TRBD1 (6 bases). The CDR3 is 13 residues long. Per the germline V gene, CDR1 is GTSNPN and CDR2 is SVGIG (reference sequence). The V and J ends lost 3 bases and 1 base respectively, with 7 bases between them.

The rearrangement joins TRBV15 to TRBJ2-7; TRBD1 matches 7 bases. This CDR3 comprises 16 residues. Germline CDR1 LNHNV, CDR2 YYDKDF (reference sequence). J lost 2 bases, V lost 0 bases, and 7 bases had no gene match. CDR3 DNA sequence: TGTGCCACCAGCAGAGAAACCAACAGGGGTCCCTACGAGCAGTACTTC. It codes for CATSRETNRGPYEQYF.

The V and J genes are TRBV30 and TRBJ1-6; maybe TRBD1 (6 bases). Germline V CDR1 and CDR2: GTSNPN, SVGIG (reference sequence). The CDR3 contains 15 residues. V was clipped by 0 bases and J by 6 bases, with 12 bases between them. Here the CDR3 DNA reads TGTGCCTGGAGTGTACTACAGGGCGCTAATTCACCCCTCCACTTT. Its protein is CAWSVLQGANSPLHF.

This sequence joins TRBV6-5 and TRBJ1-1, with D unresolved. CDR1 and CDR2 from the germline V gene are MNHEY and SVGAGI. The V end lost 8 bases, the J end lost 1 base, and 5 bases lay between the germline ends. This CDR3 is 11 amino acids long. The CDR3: CASSRNTEAFF. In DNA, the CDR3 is TGTGCCAGCTCGCGGAACACTGAAGCTTTCTTT.